Listed below are T cell receptor beta chains from one sample, sequenced in a study of memory CD4+ T cells and cytomegalovirus serostatus. Produced via immunoSEQ multiplex PCR; TCRdb's table is partial and in-frame only. This sample has some 26,000 clones, with 75% to 80% found just once. Sequenced input: memory CD4+ T cells from blood. Receptors originate from an adult in good health and CMV-seronegative. The CDR3 runs from the conserved cysteine through the conserved F or W. Fields, in order: CDR3 protein, V gene.

CASSPASGGIVGSYEQYF TRBV7-8
CASSPLGAGTYEQYF TRBV28
CSARVANEQFF TRBV20-1
CASRSGRETQYF TRBV6-5
CASSPPGTGIYNEQFF TRBV7-6
CASSAAKGRNSGNTIYF TRBV19
CASSTVDRLPSYGYTF TRBV19
CASSLGGLSYNEQFF TRBV5-5
CASSLAEARGRSGNTIYF TRBV5-8
CASSPPPSVTTYNEQFF TRBV28
CAISGGLGGQYEQYF TRBV10-3
CASSLNLPTDGDEQYF TRBV18
CASSPLGSNQPQHF TRBV6-5
CASSQAANTEAFF TRBV5-4
CASSRAGGPDEQYF TRBV7-2
CASSRQDGELFF TRBV4-3
CASSFNPTGETQYF TRBV6-1
CASSPRESGGELFF TRBV7-7
CAITGQGKTGELFF TRBV10-3
CASSLKRQGGDSPLHF TRBV7-8
CASSPQGGSTEAFF TRBV6-5
CASSHPGMNTEAFF TRBV7-8
CASTRRGAGANVLTF TRBV5-6
CASSPTTSTDTQYF TRBV7-2
CASSNLQGSSYGYTF TRBV27
CAIREGLATEQYF TRBV10-3
CASSLVAGGSLIQPQHF TRBV7-2
CASSQEGGSGRGEQYF TRBV4-2
CASSQDRPGVYGYTF TRBV4-3
CASSLDTWNTEAFF TRBV5-1
CASSIRGADTQYF TRBV11-3
CASSLVAQPQHF TRBV28
CASSIDTGTGLGGLFF TRBV19
CASSLQLRQGAGELFF TRBV6-5
CASSEAPGTGGETQYF TRBV25-1
CASSKLAGSANTGELFF TRBV19
CSAGGATSGYTF TRBV29-1